Sequencing of this T cell receptor beta chain was carried out in a study of OX40 agonist ivuxolimab in advanced cancers. Notes on the study in general: Some patients who did not respond also had low normalized T-cell clonal expansion.

Comment on this clone: What it binds is unknown.

Assay: immunoSEQ multiplex PCR; the TCRdb copy retains only in-frame clones and omits some. The sample has 65,000 to 95,000 clones, about 90% seen once; the top ten hold roughly 11%. The germline V gene encodes CDR1 MNHEY and CDR2 SMNVEV (reference sequence). The CDR3 contains 14 residues. Deletions cut 6 bases from V and 4 bases from J, with 16 bases between. The source is an adult with an advanced solid tumor such as melanoma, head and neck, liver or kidney cancer. The chain couples TRBV27 to TRBJ2-7; D may be TRBD2 (6 bases). Sequenced here: CD4+ or CD8+ T cells sorted from blood, sampled in a trial of the OX40 agonist ivuxolimab. As DNA, the CDR3 is TGTGCCAGCAGACCTGACGGGGGAACTTACGAGCAGTACTTC. Translating it yields CASRPDGGTYEQYF.